This T cell receptor beta chain was obtained from a study of cytomegalovirus exposure and HLA in healthy donors. Points from the study as a whole: In vitro work confirmed that three CMV-associated chains recognize CMV antigens.

Clones were read by immunoSEQ multiplex PCR, and TCRdb kept only the in-frame ones, dropping some. Of over 60,000 clones in the sample, approximately 96% were seen once. Concerning this clone: What it binds is not known.

This clonotype originated in a man between 18 and 35 years old in good health and CMV-seropositive. The sample comprised PBMCs.

This CDR3 is CASSIQEKLFF. CDR3 sequence (DNA): TGTGCCAGCAGTATCCAGGAAAAACTGTTTTTT. The V gene is TRBV28, the J gene TRBJ1-4; D not certain. CDR1 MDHEN and CDR2 SYDVKM come from the germline V gene. The CDR3 is 11 amino acids. Between the trimmed V and J ends, which lost 5 bases and 8 bases, there was a span of 6 bases.